The source of this T cell receptor beta chain is a study of blood T cell repertoires in COVID-19. This clone came up a few times. The germline gives CDR1 SGHTA, CDR2 FQGTGA. The CDR3 spans 13 residues. The J segment lost 9 bases and the V segment lost 5 bases, leaving 9 bases of the junction unmatched. The data were produced by immunoSEQ multiplex PCR, yet TCRdb's version contains in-frame clones alone and is incomplete. The table has 95,000 to 150,000 clones, 70% to 80% seen once. This chain joins TRBV7-3 and TRBJ2-7; 8 positions match TRBD2. The TCR comes from a woman aged 80 or over with acute or convalescent COVID-19. The sequenced sample was peripheral blood. The CDR3 loop is CASSPRGGDRQYF. DNA of the CDR3: TGTGCCAGCAGCCCTCGGGGGGGGGACCGGCAGTACTTC.